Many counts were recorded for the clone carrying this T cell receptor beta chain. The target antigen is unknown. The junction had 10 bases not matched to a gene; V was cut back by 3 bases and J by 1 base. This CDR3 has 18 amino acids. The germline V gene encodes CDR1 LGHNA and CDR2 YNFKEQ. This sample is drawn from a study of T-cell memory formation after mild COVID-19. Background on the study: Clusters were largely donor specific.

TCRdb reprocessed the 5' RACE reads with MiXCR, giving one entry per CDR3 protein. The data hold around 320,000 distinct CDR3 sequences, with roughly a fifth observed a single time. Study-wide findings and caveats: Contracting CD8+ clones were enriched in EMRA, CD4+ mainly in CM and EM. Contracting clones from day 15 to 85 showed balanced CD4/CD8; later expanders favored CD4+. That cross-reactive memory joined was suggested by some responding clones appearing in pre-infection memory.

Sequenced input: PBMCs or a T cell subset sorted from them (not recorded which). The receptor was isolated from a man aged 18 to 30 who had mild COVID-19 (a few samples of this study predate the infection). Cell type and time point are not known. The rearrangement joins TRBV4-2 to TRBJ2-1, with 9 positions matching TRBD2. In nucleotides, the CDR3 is TGTGCCAGCAGCCAGGGGGCCGGGACTAGCCGATCCTACAATGAGCAGTTCTTC. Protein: CASSQGAGTSRSYNEQFF.